These T cell receptor beta chains were read from a single sample in a study of blood T cell repertoires in COVID-19. The repertoire was sequenced with immunoSEQ multiplex PCR; TCRdb's copy has only in-frame clones and lacks some. Here the sample spans around 25,000 clones, over 80% being singletons. Sequenced input: peripheral blood. The receptors come from a human donor with active COVID-19. The donor label of this sample is uncertain. CDR3s include the opening cysteine and the closing phenylalanine or tryptophan. The D gene is left open where the match is weak. Size tells how often a clone was seen (once, few, many) or the class of an expanded clone, and some rows leave it out.

TRBV5-1	TRBJ2-6	NA	NA	CASSGGASGANVLTF	TGCGCCAGCAGCGGCGGTGCTTCCGGGGCCAACGTCCTGACTTTC
TRBV6-5	TRBJ2-3	NA	NA	CASSYESSTDTQYF	TGTGCCAGCAGTTACGAGAGTAGCACAGATACGCAGTATTTT
TRBV4-1	TRBJ1-1	TRBD1	NA	CASSQTRGRAEAFF	TGCGCCAGCAGCCAAACCAGGGGGCGTGCTGAAGCTTTCTTT
TRBV19	TRBJ1-5	TRBD1	NA	CASKAGTGYQPQHF	TGTGCCAGCAAGGCCGGGACAGGCTACCAGCCCCAGCATTTT
TRBV28	TRBJ2-3	TRBD2	once	CASSLRLAGGEDTQYF	TGTGCCAGCAGTTTACGTTTAGCGGGAGGGGAAGATACGCAGTATTTT
TRBV1	TRBJ2-7	NA	NA	CTSSCCAGESYEQYF	TGCACCAGCAGCTGTTGCGCGGGGGAATCCTACGAGCAGTACTTC
TRBV5-4	TRBJ2-3	NA	NA	CASSLAGGGTDTQYF	TGTGCCAGCAGCTTGGCCGGAGGGGGCACAGATACGCAGTATTTT
TRBV7-3	TRBJ1-1	TRBD1	NA	CASSRTGGREAFF	TGTGCCAGCAGCCGGACAGGGGGGAGAGAAGCTTTCTTT
TRBV7-2	TRBJ1-4	NA	NA	CASSLQVGGEKLFF	TGTGCCAGCAGCCTACAGGTGGGGGGTGAAAAACTGTTTTTT
TRBV2	TRBJ2-2	NA	NA	CASSDGVINTGELFF	TGTGCCAGCAGTGACGGAGTGATCAACACCGGGGAGCTGTTTTTT
TRBV11-3	TRBJ2-1	NA	NA	CASSLGGRDNEQFF	TGTGCCAGCAGCTTAGGTGGCCGGGACAATGAGCAGTTCTTC
TRBV27	TRBJ2-1	TRBD2	NA	CASSTSESSYNEQFF	TGTGCCAGCAGTACTAGCGAGAGCTCCTACAATGAGCAGTTCTTC
TRBV1	TRBJ2-2	NA	once	CTSSPGVSPGELFF	TGCACCAGCAGCCCGGGGGTTTCCCCCGGGGAGCTGTTTTTT
TRBV3-1/TRBV3-2	TRBJ2-7	NA	NA	CASSHPRGSFFEQYF	TGTGCCAGCAGCCACCCCCGGGGGTCGTTTTTTGAGCAGTACTTC
TRBV6-5	TRBJ2-1	NA	NA	CASNRDSNSWQFF	TGTGCCAGTAACAGGGATTCTAATTCGTGGCAGTTCTTC
TRBV5-1	TRBJ2-2	NA	NA	CASSLEAGQVGTGELFF	TGCGCCAGCAGCTTGGAAGCAGGGCAAGTAGGGACCGGGGAGCTGTTTTTT
TRBV18	TRBJ2-7	NA	NA	CASSPPGGNYEQYF	TGTGCCAGCTCACCCCCGGGCGGGAACTACGAGCAGTACTTC
TRBV4-1	TRBJ2-2	NA	NA	CASSHSKGDTGELFF	TGCGCCAGCAGCCACTCTAAGGGAGACACCGGGGAGCTGTTTTTT
TRBV5-1	TRBJ2-2	NA	NA	CASSYDVRGFTGELFF	TGCGCCAGCAGCTATGACGTCCGAGGGTTTACCGGGGAGCTGTTTTTT
TRBV11-2	TRBJ2-3	NA	NA	CASRFGTGGDTQYF	TGTGCCAGCAGGTTCGGAACCGGCGGAGATACGCAGTATTTT
TRBV6-6	TRBJ2-2	NA	NA	CASSPRAGELFF	TGTGCCAGCAGTCCGCGGGCCGGGGAGCTGTTTTTT
TRBV6-5	TRBJ2-6	TRBD1	NA	CASSSHRGTGANVLTF	TGTGCCAGCAGTTCCCACAGGGGCACTGGGGCCAACGTCCTGACTTTC
TRBV9	TRBJ2-1	TRBD1	NA	CASSVETGAYNEQFF	TGTGCCAGCAGCGTAGAGACAGGGGCCTACAATGAGCAGTTCTTC
TRBV7-9	TRBJ2-7	TRBD2	NA	CASSREGLAGVGEQYF	TGTGCCAGCAGCCGGGAGGGACTAGCGGGGGTTGGCGAGCAGTACTTC
TRBV27	TRBJ2-3	NA	NA	CASSRETDTQYF	TGTGCCAGCAGTCGAGAAACAGATACGCAGTATTTT
TRBV5-1	TRBJ1-1	TRBD1	NA	CASSAQTGGRTEAFF	TGCGCCAGCAGCGCCCAAACAGGGGGCCGGACTGAAGCTTTCTTT
TRBV19	TRBJ2-7	NA	once	CASSIARGVYEQYF	TGTGCCAGTAGTATCGCCAGGGGGGTCTACGAGCAGTACTTC
TRBV19	TRBJ2-5	NA	NA	CASRPGLEETQYF	TGTGCCAGTCGACCGGGACTGGAAGAGACCCAGTACTTC
TRBV10-3	TRBJ1-1	TRBD1	NA	CAISEQGEYTEAFF	TGTGCCATCAGTGAACAGGGGGAGTACACTGAAGCTTTCTTT
TRBV24-1	TRBJ1-2	TRBD1	NA	CATSDSTGNYGYTF	TGTGCCACCAGTGATTCGACAGGGAACTATGGCTACACCTTC
TRBV2	TRBJ2-7	TRBD2	few	CASSERGLAYEQYF	TGTGCCAGCAGTGAAAGGGGACTAGCCTACGAGCAGTACTTC
TRBV6-2/TRBV6-3	TRBJ1-1	NA	NA	CASSYLGDEAFF	TGTGCCAGCAGTTATTTGGGAGATGAAGCTTTCTTT
TRBV2	TRBJ2-7	NA	NA	CVSSVSDEQYF	TGTGTCAGCAGTGTGAGTGACGAGCAGTACTTC
TRBV5-1	TRBJ1-1	TRBD1	NA	CASSTGQGGTEAFF	TGCGCCAGCAGCACCGGACAGGGGGGGACTGAAGCTTTCTTT
TRBV6-2/TRBV6-3	TRBJ2-1	TRBD2	NA	CASSLTSGIGNEQFF	TGTGCCAGCAGTTTGACTAGCGGGATAGGTAATGAGCAGTTCTTC
TRBV3-1/TRBV3-2	TRBJ2-7	TRBD2	NA	CASSQVRTSSGEQYF	TGTGCCAGCAGCCAAGTCAGGACTAGTTCCGGCGAGCAGTACTTC
TRBV11-3	TRBJ2-2	TRBD1	NA	CASSLTGVNTGELFF	TGTGCCAGCAGCCTGACAGGGGTAAACACCGGGGAGCTGTTTTTT
TRBV24-1	TRBJ2-3	TRBD2	NA	CATSDPNLAGGEDTQYF	TGTGCCACCAGTGACCCCAACCTAGCGGGGGGCGAAGATACGCAGTATTTT
TRBV9	TRBJ2-2	NA	NA	CASSWGGDTGELFF	TGTGCCAGCAGTTGGGGGGGCGACACCGGGGAGCTGTTTTTT
TRBV7-2	TRBJ1-4	NA	NA	CASSLVIGQGSEKLFF	TGTGCCAGCAGCTTAGTTATCGGCCAGGGAAGCGAAAAACTGTTTTTT
TRBV2	TRBJ2-1	TRBD2	NA	CASVEYGGGDGEQFF	TGTGCCAGCGTTGAATACGGGGGAGGGGACGGTGAGCAGTTCTTC
TRBV6-5	TRBJ1-4	NA	NA	CASSKEATNEKLFF	TGTGCCAGCAGTAAGGAGGCAACTAATGAAAAACTGTTTTTT
TRBV5-1	TRBJ1-1	NA	NA	CASSLDKTTMNTEAFF	TGCGCCAGCAGCTTGGATAAGACTACAATGAACACTGAAGCTTTCTTT
TRBV6-5	TRBJ1-2	NA	NA	CASSYPGFYGYTF	TGTGCCAGCAGTTACCCGGGTTTCTATGGCTACACCTTC
TRBV18	TRBJ1-2	NA	NA	CASSPPGANYGYTF	TGTGCCAGCTCACCCCCAGGGGCAAACTATGGCTACACCTTC
TRBV14	TRBJ2-3	NA	NA	CASSQDLGPDTQYF	TGTGCCAGCAGCCAAGATCTGGGGCCAGATACGCAGTATTTT
TRBV11-2	TRBJ2-1	TRBD2	NA	CASSFLAGGFREQFF	TGTGCCAGCAGCTTCCTAGCGGGGGGGTTCCGTGAGCAGTTCTTC
TRBV7-9	TRBJ2-1	NA	NA	CASSQSSGTEQFF	TGTGCCAGCAGCCAAAGTTCCGGGACAGAGCAGTTCTTC
TRBV6-5	TRBJ2-3	TRBD2	NA	CASRGLSGGDDTQYF	TGTGCCAGCAGAGGACTTAGCGGGGGGGACGATACGCAGTATTTT
TRBV9	TRBJ1-2	NA	NA	CASSVALGGYTF	TGTGCCAGCAGCGTAGCCTTGGGCGGCTACACCTTC
TRBV28	TRBJ2-7	TRBD2	NA	CASSFATSGSYEQYF	TGTGCCAGCAGTTTCGCGACTAGCGGGAGCTACGAGCAGTACTTC
TRBV11-2	TRBJ1-5	NA	once	CASSEGGGSNQPQHF	TGTGCCAGCAGCGAAGGGGGTGGTAGCAATCAGCCCCAGCATTTT
TRBV6-1	TRBJ2-7	NA	NA	CASSEVASDSYEQYF	TGTGCCAGCAGTGAAGTCGCGTCCGATTCCTACGAGCAGTACTTC
TRBV4-2	TRBJ2-1	TRBD1	NA	CASSQRSGTGAREQFF	TGTGCCAGCAGCCAACGGTCAGGGACAGGGGCACGGGAGCAGTTCTTC
TRBV6-2/TRBV6-3	TRBJ2-5	TRBD2	NA	CASSSIGTTPRETQYF	TGTGCCAGCAGTTCGATCGGGACTACCCCCAGGGAGACCCAGTACTTC
TRBV5-1	TRBJ1-4	NA	NA	CASAPGEGGKLFF	TGCGCCAGCGCCCCAGGGGAAGGAGGAAAACTGTTTTTT
TRBV29-1	TRBJ1-1	NA	NA	CSVVGGPNTEAFF	TGCAGCGTTGTAGGTGGGCCGAACACTGAAGCTTTCTTT
TRBV19	TRBJ2-7	TRBD2	NA	CASSFQRDFPYEQYF	TGTGCCAGTAGTTTCCAGCGGGACTTCCCCTACGAGCAGTACTTC
TRBV19	TRBJ1-5	TRBD1	NA	CASSIMTGGVGNQPQHF	TGTGCCAGTAGTATAATGACAGGGGGTGTAGGCAATCAGCCCCAGCATTTT